A single T cell receptor beta chain is shown here with its context. Authors' methods: Estimates of nucleated cell counts were drawn from the amplification of reference gene primers. Data came from immunoSEQ multiplex PCR; TCRdb stores just in-frame clones and leaves some out. Clone size and the V and J calls come from that table; the DNA yielded D and trimming. Of 250,000 to 350,000 clones in the sample, around 81% are singletons; the top ten hold over 3.5%. The sample comes from a study of blood T cell repertoires in COVID-19. Study-level background: Donors in the United States, Italy and Spain gave samples during acute or convalescent COVID-19. T cells, B-cell-depleted T cells, or PBMCs provided the cDNA or gDNA that served as material.

The length of the CDR3 is 16 residues. The V end lost 2 bases, the J end lost 0 bases, and 11 bases lay between the germline ends. This chain joins TRBV23-1 and TRBJ1-5, with D tentatively TRBD1 (6 bases). TRBV23-1 is sorted into the ORF group, with uncertain function. The TCR sequence derives from a woman between 45 and 65 years old with active or convalescent COVID-19. The sequenced material came from peripheral blood. CDR3 coding DNA: TGCGCCAGCAGTCAAGACAGGTTCTATAGCAATCAGCCCCAGCATTTT. It yields the protein CASSQDRFYSNQPQHF.